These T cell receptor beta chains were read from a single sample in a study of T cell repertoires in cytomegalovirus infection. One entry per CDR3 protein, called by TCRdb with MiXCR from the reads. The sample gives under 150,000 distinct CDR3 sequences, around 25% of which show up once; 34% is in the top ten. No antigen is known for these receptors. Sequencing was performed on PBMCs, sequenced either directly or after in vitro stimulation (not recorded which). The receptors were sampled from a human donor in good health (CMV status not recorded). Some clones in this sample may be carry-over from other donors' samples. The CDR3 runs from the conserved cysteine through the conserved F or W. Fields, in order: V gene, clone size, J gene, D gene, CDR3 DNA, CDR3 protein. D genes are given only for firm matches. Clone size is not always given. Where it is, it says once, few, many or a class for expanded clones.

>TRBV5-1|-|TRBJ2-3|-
TGCGCCAGCTCAAGACAGGCTAGCACAGATACGCAGTATTTT
CASSRQASTDTQYF
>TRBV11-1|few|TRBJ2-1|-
TGTGCCAGCAGCTTATACGGCAATGAGCAGTTCTTC
CASSLYGNEQFF
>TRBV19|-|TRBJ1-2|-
TGTGCCAGTAGTAGGGGCGGCCTAACTTCGGGCTACACCTTC
CASSRGGLTSGYTF
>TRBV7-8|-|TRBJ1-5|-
TGTGCCAGCAGCCCGGGGGGGCCTCAGCCCCAGCATTTT
CASSPGGPQPQHF
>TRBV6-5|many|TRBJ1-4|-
TGTGCCAGCAGTTACTCCGCCGACCTCCCTGAACTGTTTTTT
CASSYSADLPELFF
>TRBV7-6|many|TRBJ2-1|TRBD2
TGTGCCAGCAGCCGATCAAACGGACCGGGACTAGCCTACAATGAGCAGTTCTTC
CASSRSNGPGLAYNEQFF
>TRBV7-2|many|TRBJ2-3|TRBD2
TGTGCCAGCAGCTTGAGGGGGAGCGGGAGTAGTACGCAGTATTTT
CASSLRGSGSSTQYF
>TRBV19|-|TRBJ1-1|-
TGTGCCAGTAGTATAGAAGGGAACACTGAAGCTTTCTTT
CASSIEGNTEAFF
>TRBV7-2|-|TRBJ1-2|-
TGTGCCAGCATCCCGCAGGGGAGGACAGGCTACACCTTC
CASIPQGRTGYTF
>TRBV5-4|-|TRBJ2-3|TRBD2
TGTGCCAGCAGCTTCTACGGGACTAGCACTACCTCAGGGAGTACAGATACGCAGTATTTT
CASSFYGTSTTSGSTDTQYF
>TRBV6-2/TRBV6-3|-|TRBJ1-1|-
TGTGCCAGCGAACGGAGAGGGCTGAACACTGAAGCTTTCTTT
CASERRGLNTEAFF
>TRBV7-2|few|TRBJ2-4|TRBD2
TGTGCCAGCAGCTTAGCGGGACTAGAGGAAAACATTCAGTACTTC
CASSLAGLEENIQYF
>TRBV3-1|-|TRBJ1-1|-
TGTGCCAGCAGCCAAGTGGGGGCCCCGGGTACTGAAGCTTTCTTT
CASSQVGAPGTEAFF
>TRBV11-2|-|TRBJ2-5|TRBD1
TGTGCCAGCAGCTTAGAGCCAGGGGGCGCGGAGACCCAGTACTTC
CASSLEPGGAETQYF
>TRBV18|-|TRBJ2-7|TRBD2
TGTGCCAGCTCACCTACTAGCGGGAGGGCCTCCGAGCAGTACTTC
CASSPTSGRASEQYF
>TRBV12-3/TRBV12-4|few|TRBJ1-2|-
TGTGCCAGCAGTTTAGAGACAGCTAACTATGGCTACACCTTC
CASSLETANYGYTF
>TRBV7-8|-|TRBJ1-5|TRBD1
TGTGCCAGCAGCGTTGCCGGGGGACAGGCTTCTCAGCCCCAGCATTTT
CASSVAGGQASQPQHF
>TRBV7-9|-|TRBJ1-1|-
TGTGCCAGCAGCCTTGAGCCCATCATGAGCACTGAAGCTTTCTTT
CASSLEPIMSTEAFF
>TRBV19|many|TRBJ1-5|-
TGTGCCAGTAGTATACCCCCCTCGGGCCAGCCCCAGCATTTT
CASSIPPSGQPQHF
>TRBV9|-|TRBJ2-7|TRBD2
TGTGCCAGCAGCACCGGACTAGCGGGAGGGCCCAACGAGCAGTACTTC
CASSTGLAGGPNEQYF
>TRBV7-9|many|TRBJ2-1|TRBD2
TGTGCCAGCAGTAGACCGGGACTAGCGGGAGTAGGGTACAATGAGCAGTTCTTC
CASSRPGLAGVGYNEQFF
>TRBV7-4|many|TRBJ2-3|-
TGTGCCCCAGCAGCCTACCGCTCTTTGGGGACCAGGAGAGATACGCAGTATTTT
CAPAAYRSLGTRRDTQYF
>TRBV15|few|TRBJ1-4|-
TGTGCCACCAGCACAGGGGAGCCTAATGAAAAACTGTTTTTT
CATSTGEPNEKLFF
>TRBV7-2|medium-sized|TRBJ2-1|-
TGTGCCAGCAGCTGGGACTTGAGCTCCTACAATGAGCAGTTCTTC
CASSWDLSSYNEQFF
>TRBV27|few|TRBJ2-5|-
TGTGCCAGCAGTTTAACCGGGACTTACGAGACCCAGTACTTC
CASSLTGTYETQYF
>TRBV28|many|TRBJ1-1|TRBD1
TGTGCCAGCAGTTTTGGCCGGGACAGGGACATAATGAACACTGAAGCTTTCTTT
CASSFGRDRDIMNTEAFF
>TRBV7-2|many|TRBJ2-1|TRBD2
TGTGCCAGCAGACTAGCTAGCGGGAGGTCGAGCTCCTACAATGAGCAGTTCTTC
CASRLASGRSSSYNEQFF
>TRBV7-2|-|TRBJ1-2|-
TGTGCCAGCAGCTTAGTTCCTGAGGCCGGCTATGGCTACACCTTC
CASSLVPEAGYGYTF
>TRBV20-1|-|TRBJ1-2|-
TGCAGTGCTAGAGAATGGACAGTCGATACAAACTATGGCTACACCTTC
CSAREWTVDTNYGYTF
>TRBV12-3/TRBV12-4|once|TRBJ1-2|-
TGTGCCAGCTCGGACCGAAGAGTGGATGGCTACACCTTC
CASSDRRVDGYTF
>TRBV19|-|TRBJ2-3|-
TGTGCCAGTAGTATGGGCCCAGGGGGAGGAGATACGCAGTATTTT
CASSMGPGGGDTQYF
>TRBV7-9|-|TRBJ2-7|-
TGTGCCAGCAGCTCTAGAATAGGGACCTACGAGCAGTACTTC
CASSSRIGTYEQYF
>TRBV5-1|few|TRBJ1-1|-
TGCGCCAGCAAGCTGGGACTTCTGAACACTGAAGCTTTCTTT
CASKLGLLNTEAFF
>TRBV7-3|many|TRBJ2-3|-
TGTGCCAGCAGCTTAATACCCCGAGATACGCAGTATTTT
CASSLIPRDTQYF
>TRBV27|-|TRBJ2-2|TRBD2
TGTGCCAGCAGTTTTCTAGCGGGAGTGGCCGGGGAGCTGTTTTTT
CASSFLAGVAGELFF
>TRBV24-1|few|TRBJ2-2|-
TGTGCCACCAGTGACCCAGGGAAGAACACCGGGGAGCTGTTTTTT
CATSDPGKNTGELFF
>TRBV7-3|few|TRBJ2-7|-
TGTGCCAGCAGCTTAACTTTCTCATCTTCGGGGGAGCAGTACTTC
CASSLTFSSSGEQYF
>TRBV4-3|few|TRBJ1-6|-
TGCGCCAGCAGCCAAGATTCGGGAGGGGCTAATTCACCCCTCCACTTT
CASSQDSGGANSPLHF
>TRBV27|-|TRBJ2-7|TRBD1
TGTGCCAGCAGTTTTATTACGGGGACAGGGGTATACGAGCAGTACTTC
CASSFITGTGVYEQYF
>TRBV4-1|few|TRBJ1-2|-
TGCGCCAGCAGCCACCCCGCGACAGGTCACGACTATGGCTACACCTTC
CASSHPATGHDYGYTF
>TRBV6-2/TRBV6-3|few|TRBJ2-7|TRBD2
TGTGCCAGCCTAGACCATAGCGGGAGGTACGAGCAGTACTTC
CASLDHSGRYEQYF
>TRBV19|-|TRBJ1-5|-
TGTGCCAGTAGTATCGGAGGGTTTCAGCCCCAGCATTTT
CASSIGGFQPQHF
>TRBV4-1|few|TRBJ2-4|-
TGCGCCAGCAGCCAAGAAAGTAGTTTCGGACTAGCCAAAAACATTCAGTACTTC
CASSQESSFGLAKNIQYF
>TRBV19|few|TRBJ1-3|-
TGTGCCAGTAGCGAAGGACAGCCTGGAAACACCATATATTTT
CASSEGQPGNTIYF
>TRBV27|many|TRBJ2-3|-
TGTGCCAGCAGGGATGCGGCGCGGGTAATCACAGATACGCAGTATTTT
CASRDAARVITDTQYF
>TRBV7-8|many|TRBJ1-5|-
TGTGCCAGCAGCTACGAGGGGCCTGATTCGCCCCAGCATTTT
CASSYEGPDSPQHF
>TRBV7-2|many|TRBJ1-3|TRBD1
TGTGCCAGCAGCTCCCAGGGGACAGCTGGAAACACCATATATTTT
CASSSQGTAGNTIYF
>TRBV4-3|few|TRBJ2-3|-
TGCGCCAGCAGCCCGTCTCTTGGTAGCACAGATACGCAGTATTTT
CASSPSLGSTDTQYF
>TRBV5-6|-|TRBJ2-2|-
TGTGCCAGCAGCTTCTATAGCCGAGGGGCCCGATACACCGGGGAGCTGTTTTTT
CASSFYSRGARYTGELFF
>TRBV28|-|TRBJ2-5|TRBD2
TGTGCCAGCAGTTCCGGACTAGCGGGAGATGAGACCCAGTACTTC
CASSSGLAGDETQYF
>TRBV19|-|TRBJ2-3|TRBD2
TGTGCCAGTAGTATGGGACTAGCGGGAGGACGAGATACGCAGTATTTT
CASSMGLAGGRDTQYF
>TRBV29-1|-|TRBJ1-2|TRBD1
TGCAGCGTTACCGGACAGGGATCCCACTATGGCTACACCTTC
CSVTGQGSHYGYTF